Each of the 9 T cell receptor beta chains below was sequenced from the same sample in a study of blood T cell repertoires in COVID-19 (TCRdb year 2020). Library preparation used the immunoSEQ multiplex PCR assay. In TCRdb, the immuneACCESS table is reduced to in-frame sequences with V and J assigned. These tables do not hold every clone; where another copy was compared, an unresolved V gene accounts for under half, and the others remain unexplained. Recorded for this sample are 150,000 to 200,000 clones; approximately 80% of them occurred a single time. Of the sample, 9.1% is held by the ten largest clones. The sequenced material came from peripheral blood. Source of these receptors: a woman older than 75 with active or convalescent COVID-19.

The CDR3, as DNA: TGTGCCAGCAGCCAAGGATGGGGACTAGAGGCAACCCTAGCCAAAAACATTCAGTACTTC. Translated, it gives CASSQGWGLEATLAKNIQYF. The V gene is TRBV4-2, the J gene TRBJ2-4, with 8 bases that match TRBD2. Germline-derived CDR1 and CDR2 are LGHNA and YNFKEQ. The ends lost 1 base at V and 0 bases at J; junction bases unmatched: 14. The CDR3 is 20 residues long.

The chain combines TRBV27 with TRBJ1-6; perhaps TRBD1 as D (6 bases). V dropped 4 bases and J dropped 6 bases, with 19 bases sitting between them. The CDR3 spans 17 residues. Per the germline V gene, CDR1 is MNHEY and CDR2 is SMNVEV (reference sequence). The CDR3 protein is CASSSTPVGGINSPLHF. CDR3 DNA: TGTGCCAGCAGTTCCACCCCTGTTGGGGGCATTAATTCACCCCTCCACTTT.

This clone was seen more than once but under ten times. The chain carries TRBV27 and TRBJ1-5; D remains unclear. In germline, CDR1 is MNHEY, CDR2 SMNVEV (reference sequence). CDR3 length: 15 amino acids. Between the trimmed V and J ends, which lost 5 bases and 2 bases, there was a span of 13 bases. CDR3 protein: CASSPAARGNQPQHF. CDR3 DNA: TGTGCCAGCAGTCCGGCTGCGAGGGGCAATCAGCCCCAGCATTTT.

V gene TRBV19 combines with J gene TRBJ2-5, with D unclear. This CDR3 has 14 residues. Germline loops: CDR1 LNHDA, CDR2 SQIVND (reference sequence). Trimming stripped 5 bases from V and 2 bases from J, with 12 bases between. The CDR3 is CASSGVSQQETQYF. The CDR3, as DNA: TGTGCCAGTAGTGGAGTCAGTCAGCAAGAGACCCAGTACTTC. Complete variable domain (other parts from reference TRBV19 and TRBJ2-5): DGGITQSPKYLFRKEGQNVTLSCEQNLNHDAMYWYRQDPGQGLRLIYYSQIVNDFQKGDIAEGYSVSREKKESFPLTVTSAQKNPTAFYLCASSGVSQQETQYFGPGTRLLVL.

Written as DNA, the CDR3 is TGTGCCAGCAGCTTACTAGGACAGGATAATCAGCCCCAGCATTTT. Translating it yields CASSLLGQDNQPQHF. This rearrangement joins TRBV7-8 to TRBJ1-5; 7 positions agree with TRBD1. This CDR3 is built from 15 residues. J was trimmed by 4 bases and V by 2 bases; bases with no gene match: 5. Germline values: CDR1 SGHVS, CDR2 FQNEAQ.

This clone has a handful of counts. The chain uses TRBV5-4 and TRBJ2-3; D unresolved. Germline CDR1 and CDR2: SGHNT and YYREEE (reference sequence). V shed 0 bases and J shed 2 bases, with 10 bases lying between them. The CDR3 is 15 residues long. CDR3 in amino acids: CASSLAVTDTDTQYF. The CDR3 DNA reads TGTGCCAGCAGCTTGGCCGTGACTGACACAGATACGCAGTATTTT.

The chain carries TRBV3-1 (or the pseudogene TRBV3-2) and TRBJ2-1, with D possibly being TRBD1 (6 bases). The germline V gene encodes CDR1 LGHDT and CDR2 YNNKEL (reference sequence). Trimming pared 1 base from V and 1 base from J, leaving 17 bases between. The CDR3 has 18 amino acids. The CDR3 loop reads CASSQVFRGVGSYNEQFF. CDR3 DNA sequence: TGTGCCAGCAGCCAAGTGTTCAGGGGAGTAGGTTCCTACAATGAGCAGTTCTTC.

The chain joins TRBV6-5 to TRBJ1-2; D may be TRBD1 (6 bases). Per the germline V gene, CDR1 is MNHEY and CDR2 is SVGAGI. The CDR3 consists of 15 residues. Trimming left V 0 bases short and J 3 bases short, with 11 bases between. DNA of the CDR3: TGTGCCAGCAGTTACTCGAACAGGGTTGACTATGGCTACACCTTC. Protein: CASSYSNRVDYGYTF.

CDR3 region: CASSPLTGPTDTQYF. CDR3 coding DNA: TGTGCCAGCAGCCCTCTCACAGGGCCCACAGATACGCAGTATTTT. V usage is TRBV7-9 and J usage is TRBJ2-3, with D tentatively TRBD1 (6 bases). V lost 5 bases and J lost 2, with 14 bases in between. CDR3 length: 15 amino acids. The germline CDR1 and CDR2 sequences are SEHNR and FQNEAQ (reference sequence).